This paragraph covers one TCR beta chain sequence. TCRdb's copy holds only in-frame clones and misses some; the assay was immunoSEQ multiplex PCR. Among some 190,000 clones listed, 60% to 80% were seen once. The sample is drawn from a study of blood T cell repertoires in COVID-19. About the study: In each case, the material was cDNA or gDNA derived from T cells, B-cell-depleted T cells, or PBMCs.

This TCR was sampled from a man aged 60-69 years who had been exposed to COVID-19. What was sequenced was PBMCs or T cells enriched from blood (not recorded which).

In DNA form, the CDR3 reads TGTGCCAGCAGTTTGGGGGCGCCCGAGAACCCTAGCACAGATACGCAGTATTTT. As protein: CASSLGAPENPSTDTQYF. This chain joins TRBV27 and TRBJ2-3, with D tentatively TRBD1 (6 bases). V lost 3 bases and J 0 bases, leaving 19 bases between the germline ends. From germline, CDR1 is MNHEY and CDR2 SMNVEV (reference sequence). The CDR3 contains 18 residues.